This TCR beta chain was profiled in a study of cytomegalovirus exposure and HLA in healthy donors. Overall study findings and caveats: In vitro experiments confirmed that a few CMV-associated chains were specific for CMV antigens. Most TCR sequences showed up rarely, but some public TCRs showed up in many donors. TCR beta V segments were, for the most part, productive about 90% or about 30% of the time in an earlier analysis. High specificity and sensitivity for cytomegalovirus status were reported for the classifier.

Turning to this clone: Its antigen is currently unknown.

Primers for the PCR totalled 60 Vbeta and 13 Jbeta. Sequenced by immunoSEQ multiplex PCR; TCRdb stores in-frame clones only, minus some. There are some 99,000 clones in the sample; nearly 70% occur only once, and 4.5% to 5.5% lies in the top ten. CDR1 KGHSH and CDR2 LQKENI come from the germline V gene. The V and J ends lost 1 base and 4 bases respectively, with 6 bases between them. The CDR3 loop spans 13 amino acids. The V gene is TRBV18, the J gene TRBJ2-3; D is uncertain. The receptor's source is a woman aged 70-85 years in good health and CMV-seropositive. Source material: PBMCs. The CDR3 is CASSPLQADTQYF. The CDR3 nucleotides are TGTGCCAGCTCACCACTCCAGGCAGATACGCAGTATTTT. Variable domain in full (rest from reference TRBV18 and TRBJ2-3): NAGVMQNPRHLVRRRGQEARLRCSPMKGHSHVYWYRQLPEEGLKFMVYLQKENIIDESGMPKERFSAEFPKEGPSILRIQQVVRGDSAAYFCASSPLQADTQYFGPGTRLTVL.